This T cell receptor (beta chain) was profiled in a study of blood T cell repertoires in COVID-19. Study processing details: Researchers report that nucleated cell counts were estimated from reference gene primer amplification. The assay was immunoSEQ multiplex PCR, and TCRdb's table has in-frame clones only and misses some. The V and J calls and clone size were taken over from that table, and D and trimming were inferred from the DNA. Of around 300,000 clones listed, roughly 89% are singletons. V gave up 8 bases and J gave up 4 bases, with 14 bases separating them. Germline assignment: CDR1 SGHTA and CDR2 FQGTGA. This CDR3 is built from 13 residues.

This clonotype was obtained from a woman aged 40 to 49 with COVID-19, enrolled during active disease. This chain joins TRBV7-3 and TRBJ2-5; TRBD1 might be the D (6 bases). Sequenced: peripheral blood. In nucleotides, the CDR3 is TGTGCCAGCGCCCTTGGCAGGGGAGAGACCCAGTACTTC. It specifies CASALGRGETQYF.